Listed below are T cell receptor beta chains from one sample, sequenced in a study of spatial heterogeneity in lung cancer. MiXCR, applied by TCRdb to the 5' RACE reads, yields one record per CDR3 protein. The sample has about 27,000 distinct CDR3 sequences, about 7.6% seen once; the top ten hold around 25%. This specimen was lung tumor tissue, taken at surgery. The receptors originated from a male donor with early-stage non-small cell lung cancer. Each CDR3 is given with its conserved first and last residue. Each record gives: CDR3 length, clone size, V gene, J gene, CDR3 protein. Clone size is stated in some rows and not others, as once, few, many or a class when expanded.

>10|many|TRBV29-1|TRBJ1-1
CSATNTEAFF
>12|medium-sized|TRBV5-1|TRBJ2-3
CASSLESDTQYF
>12|many|TRBV7-2|TRBJ1-2
CASSGRTVGYTF
>14|few|TRBV7-2|TRBJ2-1
CASSFRQGVGEQFF
>16|few|TRBV28|TRBJ1-2
CASSWGQGTNNYGYTF
>15|-|TRBV5-1|TRBJ1-1
CASSLEGPINTEAFF
>15|many|TRBV20-1|TRBJ2-4
CSARAPTSAKNIQYF
>12|few|TRBV6-5|TRBJ2-2
CASSGVTGELFF
>13|medium-sized|TRBV9|TRBJ1-5
CASTVRANQPQHF
>14|many|TRBV27|TRBJ2-3
CASRYRSPTDTQYF
>13|many|TRBV20-1|TRBJ2-1
CSAILAGGNEQFF
>15|many|TRBV9|TRBJ2-2
CASSVASGTLGELFF
>13|many|TRBV5-1|TRBJ1-2
CASSLGRDYGYTF
>15|-|TRBV5-1|TRBJ2-7
CASSPRSVGPYEQYF
>12|many|TRBV7-2|TRBJ1-2
CASSQTNYGYTF
>15|few|TRBV3-1|TRBJ1-6
CASSQDGTETSPLHF
>13|many|TRBV29-1|TRBJ2-5
CSASTGGGETQYF
>17|many|TRBV6-6|TRBJ1-2
CASSYFSDLSPIRGYTF
>13|-|TRBV29-1|TRBJ1-6
CSVQQGSGSPLHF
>15|many|TRBV20-1|TRBJ2-7
CSATTLGLAGDEQYF
>15|many|TRBV5-1|TRBJ1-1
CASSLGLVLNTEAFF
>17|many|TRBV5-1|TRBJ2-3
CASSLVPMGEPTDTQYF
>15|many|TRBV5-1|TRBJ2-5
CASSSTGGTEETQYF
>12|many|TRBV3-1|TRBJ2-1
CASSRYSYEQFF
>13|-|TRBV7-9|TRBJ2-1
CASSLLNGDEQFF
>11|many|TRBV28|TRBJ1-5
CASRAGGPQHF
>14|-|TRBV5-1|TRBJ2-5
CASSPGAVGETQYF
>18|-|TRBV7-9|TRBJ2-5
CASSFLGGTGHARETQYF
>14|many|TRBV6-2/TRBV6-3|TRBJ2-5
CASTRGQFQETQYF
>15|many|TRBV3-1|TRBJ2-7
CASSRSQVGYYEQYF
>15|many|TRBV20-1|TRBJ1-2
CSARDRRGLNYGYTF
>16|few|TRBV7-2|TRBJ1-2
CASSSPGEGLNYGYTF
>16|medium-sized|TRBV20-1|TRBJ2-7
CSARAADPEGSYEQYF
>12|many|TRBV20-1|TRBJ2-4
CSARGGPNIQYF
>11|many|TRBV6-5|TRBJ2-2
CASSYGGELFF
>19|many|TRBV14|TRBJ1-5
CASSQGRDPDRVAVQPQHF
>18|few|TRBV7-8|TRBJ2-3
CASSFRLAGEKRTDTQYF
>15|many|TRBV28|TRBJ1-5
CASRKGQGFHQPQHF
>15|many|TRBV20-1|TRBJ2-3
CSARDGASSTDTQYF
>14|many|TRBV6-1|TRBJ2-3
CASQLYRAADTQYF
>14|-|TRBV7-9|TRBJ1-2
CASSFGTSGEYRTF
>14|many|TRBV6-6|TRBJ1-1
CASNARGINTEAFF
>13|many|TRBV6-1|TRBJ1-2
CASRAGTVDGYTF
>14|many|TRBV28|TRBJ2-3
CASRVGAGPHTQYF
>15|many|TRBV20-1|TRBJ2-2
CSASEGMRATGELFF
>12|many|TRBV30|TRBJ2-1
CAWSRQINEQFF
>15|many|TRBV27|TRBJ1-2
CASSLRARPNYGYTF
>14|few|TRBV7-2|TRBJ2-2
CASSRQGNTGELFF